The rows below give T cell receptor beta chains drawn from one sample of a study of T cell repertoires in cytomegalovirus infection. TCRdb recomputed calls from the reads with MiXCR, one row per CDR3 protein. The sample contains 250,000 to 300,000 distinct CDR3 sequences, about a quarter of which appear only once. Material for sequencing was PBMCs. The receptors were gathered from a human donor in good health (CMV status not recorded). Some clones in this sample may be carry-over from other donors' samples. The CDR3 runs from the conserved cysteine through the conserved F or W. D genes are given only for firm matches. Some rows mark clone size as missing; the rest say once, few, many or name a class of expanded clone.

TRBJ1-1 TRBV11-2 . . CASSLGWGLADEAFF TGTGCCAGCAGCTTAGGGTGGGGATTGGCGGATGAAGCTTTCTTT
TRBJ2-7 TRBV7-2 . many CASSLGGPAYEQYF TGTGCCAGCAGCTTAGGGGGACCCGCCTACGAGCAGTACTTC
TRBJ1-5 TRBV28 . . CASRSAVGFNQPQHF TGTGCCAGCAGGTCAGCAGTGGGCTTCAATCAGCCCCAGCATTTT
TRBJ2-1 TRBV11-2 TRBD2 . CASSSGTSGLNEQFF TGTGCCAGCAGCTCCGGGACTAGCGGGCTAAATGAGCAGTTCTTC
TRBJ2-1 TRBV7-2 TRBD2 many CASSRGLAGAEQFF TGTGCCAGCAGCAGGGGACTAGCGGGGGCTGAGCAGTTCTTC
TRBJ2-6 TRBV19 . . CASSTHPLETNVLTF TGTGCCAGTAGTACCCACCCACTGGAGACCAACGTCCTGACTTTC
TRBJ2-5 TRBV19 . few CASSIGIGRETQYF TGTGCCAGTAGTATAGGCATCGGGAGAGAGACCCAGTACTTC
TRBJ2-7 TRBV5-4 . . CASSLDSGSYEQYF TGTGCCAGCAGCCTGGACAGCGGCTCCTACGAGCAGTACTTC
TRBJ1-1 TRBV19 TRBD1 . CASSARTGGVTEAFF TGTGCCAGTAGTGCGAGAACAGGGGGGGTTACTGAAGCTTTCTTT
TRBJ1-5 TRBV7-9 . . CASSSEGDQPQHF TGTGCCAGCAGCTCGGAGGGAGATCAGCCCCAGCATTTT
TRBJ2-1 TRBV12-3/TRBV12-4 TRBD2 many CASTNGTSGGRIYNEQFF TGTGCCAGCACCAACGGGACTAGCGGGGGGAGAATATACAATGAGCAGTTCTTC
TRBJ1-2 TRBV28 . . CASSLIGPNYGYTF TGTGCCAGCAGTTTAATAGGGCCCAACTATGGCTACACCTTC
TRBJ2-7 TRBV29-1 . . CSVVVRGTPTYEQYF TGCAGCGTTGTTGTTCGAGGGACGCCAACCTACGAGCAGTACTTC
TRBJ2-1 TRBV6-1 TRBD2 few CASRSRTSGRIGNEQFF TGTGCCAGCAGATCTAGGACTAGCGGGAGAATAGGCAATGAGCAGTTCTTC
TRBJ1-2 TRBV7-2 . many CASSLNGQTYYGYTF TGTGCCAGCAGCTTAAACGGACAGACCTACTATGGCTACACCTTC
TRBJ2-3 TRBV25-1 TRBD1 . CASSDTRQGGFSDTQYF TGTGCCAGCAGTGATACGAGACAGGGGGGGTTCTCAGATACGCAGTATTTT
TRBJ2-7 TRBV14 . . CASSQSLGTGWEQYF TGTGCCAGCAGCCAATCGCTTGGTACAGGGTGGGAGCAGTACTTC
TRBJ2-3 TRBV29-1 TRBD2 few CSMAPSGASTDTQYF TGCAGCATGGCTCCTAGCGGGGCTAGCACAGATACGCAGTATTTT
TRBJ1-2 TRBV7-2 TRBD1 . CASSPTGTGAVGYTF TGTGCCAGCAGCCCCACGGGGACAGGGGCTGTAGGCTACACCTTC
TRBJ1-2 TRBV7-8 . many CASSLTGQDGYTF TGTGCCAGCAGCCTAACAGGGCAGGATGGCTACACCTTC
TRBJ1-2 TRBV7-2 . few CASSLVQGSGLGGYTF TGTGCCAGCAGCTTAGTGCAGGGAAGCGGCCTCGGAGGCTACACCTTC
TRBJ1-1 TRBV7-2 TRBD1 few CASSRDRARTEAFF TGTGCCAGCAGCCGTGACAGGGCGAGAACTGAAGCTTTCTTT
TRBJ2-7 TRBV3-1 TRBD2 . CASSQAGLAGHEQYF TGTGCCAGCAGCCAAGCGGGGTTAGCGGGACACGAGCAGTACTTC
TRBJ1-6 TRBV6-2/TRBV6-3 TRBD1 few CASSSPGQRDSPLHF TGTGCCAGCAGCTCTCCGGGACAGAGGGATTCACCCCTCCACTTT
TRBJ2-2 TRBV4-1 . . CASSQGRERELFF TGCGCCAGCAGCCAAGGTAGAGAGAGGGAGCTGTTTTTT
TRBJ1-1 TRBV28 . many CASTRRHGGKAFF TGTGCCAGCACCCGACGCCATGGGGGTAAAGCTTTCTTT
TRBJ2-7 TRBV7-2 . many CASSPGGTYEQYF TGTGCCAGCAGCCCCGGGGGCACCTACGAGCAGTACTTC
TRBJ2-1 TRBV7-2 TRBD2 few CASSSPGLAGGNEQFF TGTGCCAGCAGCTCCCCCGGGCTAGCGGGAGGCAATGAGCAGTTCTTC
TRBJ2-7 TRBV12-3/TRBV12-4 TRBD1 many CASSWVKGQRIHEQYF TGTGCCAGCAGTTGGGTTAAGGGACAGCGGATCCACGAGCAGTACTTC
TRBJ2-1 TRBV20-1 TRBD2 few CSAREAGAHSYNEQFF TGCAGTGCTAGAGAAGCGGGAGCCCACTCATACAATGAGCAGTTCTTC
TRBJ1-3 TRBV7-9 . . CASSLGIAGNTIYF TGTGCCAGCAGCTTAGGTATCGCTGGAAACACCATATATTTT
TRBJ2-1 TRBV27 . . CASSYGGAEQFF TGTGCCAGCAGTTACGGGGGAGCTGAGCAGTTCTTC
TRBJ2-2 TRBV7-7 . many CASSIPGKNTGELFF TGTGCCAGCAGCATCCCGGGGAAAAACACCGGGGAGCTGTTTTTT
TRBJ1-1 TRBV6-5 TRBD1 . CASSYRGPTEAFF TGTGCCAGCAGTTACAGGGGGCCCACTGAAGCTTTCTTT
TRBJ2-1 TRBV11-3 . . CASSFYSGENEQFF TGTGCCAGCAGCTTCTATTCCGGTGAGAATGAGCAGTTCTTC
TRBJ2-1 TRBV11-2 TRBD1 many CASSPRSGTGSYNEQFF TGTGCCAGCAGCCCCAGATCCGGGACAGGCTCCTACAATGAGCAGTTCTTC
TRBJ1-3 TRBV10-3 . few CAISWGTGNTIYF TGTGCCATCAGTTGGGGGACTGGAAACACCATATATTTT
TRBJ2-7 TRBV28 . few CASSLQGWYEQYF TGTGCCAGCAGTTTACAGGGATGGTACGAGCAGTACTTC
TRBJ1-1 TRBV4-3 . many CASSQDGQGRTEAFF TGCGCCAGCAGCCAAGATGGCCAGGGACGGACTGAAGCTTTCTTT
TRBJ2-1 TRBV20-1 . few CSARVRGSSYNEQFF TGCAGTGCTAGAGTAAGGGGAAGCTCCTACAATGAGCAGTTCTTC
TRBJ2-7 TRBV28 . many CASSPKYEQYF TGTGCCAGCAGTCCCAAATACGAGCAGTACTTC
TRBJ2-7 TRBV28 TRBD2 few CASSLAREGYEQYF TGTGCCAGCAGTTTAGCCAGGGAGGGCTACGAGCAGTACTTC
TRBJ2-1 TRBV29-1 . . CSVVGSYSSYNEQFF TGCAGCGTTGTGGGTAGCTATAGCTCCTACAATGAGCAGTTCTTC
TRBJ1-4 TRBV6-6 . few CASSSPRGSDPTNEKLFF TGTGCCAGCAGCTCCCCCAGGGGTTCCGACCCTACTAATGAAAAACTGTTTTTT
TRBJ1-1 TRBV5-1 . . CASSLDPGAGTEAFF TGCGCCAGCAGCTTGGACCCGGGGGCGGGCACTGAAGCTTTCTTT
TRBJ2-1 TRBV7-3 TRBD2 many CASSLGTSAYNEQFF TGTGCCAGCAGCTTGGGGACTAGCGCTTACAATGAGCAGTTCTTC
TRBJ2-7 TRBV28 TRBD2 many CASSFPSSGRVSSYEQYF TGTGCCAGCAGTTTCCCGAGTAGCGGGAGGGTAAGCTCCTACGAGCAGTACTTC
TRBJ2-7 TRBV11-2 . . CASSLPQSYEQYF TGTGCCAGCAGCTTACCGCAAAGCTACGAGCAGTACTTC
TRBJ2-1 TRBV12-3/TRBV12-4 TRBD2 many CASSFLAGGRNEQFF TGTGCCAGCAGCTTCCTAGCGGGGGGGCGGAATGAGCAGTTCTTC
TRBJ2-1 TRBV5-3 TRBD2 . CASSLGRLAEYNEQFF TGTGCCAGCAGCTTGGGGCGACTAGCGGAGTACAATGAGCAGTTCTTC
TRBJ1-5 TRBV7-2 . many CASSSLSPGAGQPQHF TGTGCCAGCAGCTCCCTGTCTCCGGGGGCGGGTCAGCCCCAGCATTTT
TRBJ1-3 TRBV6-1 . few CASSQLSSGNTIYF TGTGCCAGCAGTCAACTCAGCTCTGGAAACACCATATATTTT
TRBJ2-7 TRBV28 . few CASREVGLPEQYF TGTGCCAGCAGAGAGGTCGGATTACCCGAGCAGTACTTC
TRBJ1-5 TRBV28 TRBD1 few CASGGTGGYQPQHF TGTGCCAGCGGGGGGACAGGCGGGTATCAGCCCCAGCATTTT
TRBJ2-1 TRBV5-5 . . CASSSLGIYNEQFF TGTGCCAGCAGCTCCCTGGGGATCTACAATGAGCAGTTCTTC
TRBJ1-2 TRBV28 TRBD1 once CASRGQAYYGYTF TGTGCCAGCAGGGGACAGGCTTACTATGGCTACACCTTC
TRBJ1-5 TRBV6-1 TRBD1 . CASSGNLPGTDNQPQHF TGTGCCAGCAGTGGTAATCTCCCCGGGACAGATAATCAGCCCCAGCATTTT
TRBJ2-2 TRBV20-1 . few CSAKKGSLLNTGELFF TGCAGTGCAAAAAAAGGCAGCCTCCTGAACACCGGGGAGCTGTTTTTT
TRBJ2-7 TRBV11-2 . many CASRATRSSYEQYF TGTGCCAGCAGGGCCACCCGGAGCTCCTACGAGCAGTACTTC
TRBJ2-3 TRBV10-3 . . CATNGALTDTQYF TGTGCCACCAATGGGGCCCTCACAGATACGCAGTATTTT